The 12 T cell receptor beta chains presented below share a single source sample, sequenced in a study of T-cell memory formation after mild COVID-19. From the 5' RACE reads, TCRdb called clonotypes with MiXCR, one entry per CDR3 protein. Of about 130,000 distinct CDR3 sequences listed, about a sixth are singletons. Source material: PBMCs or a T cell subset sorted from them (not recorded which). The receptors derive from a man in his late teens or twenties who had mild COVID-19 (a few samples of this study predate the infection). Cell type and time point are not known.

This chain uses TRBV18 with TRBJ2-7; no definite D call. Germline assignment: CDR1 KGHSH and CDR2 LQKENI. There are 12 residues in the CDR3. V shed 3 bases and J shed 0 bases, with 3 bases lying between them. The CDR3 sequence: CASSPGSYEQYV. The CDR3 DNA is TGTGCCAGCTCACCCGGCTCCTACGAGCAGTACGTC.

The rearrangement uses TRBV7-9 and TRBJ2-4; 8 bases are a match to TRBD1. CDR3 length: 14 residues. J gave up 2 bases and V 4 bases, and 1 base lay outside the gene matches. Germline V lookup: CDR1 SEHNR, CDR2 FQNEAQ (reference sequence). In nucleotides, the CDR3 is TGTGCCAGCAGCTACAGGGGGTCCAAAAACATTCAGTACTTC. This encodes CASSYRGSKNIQYF.

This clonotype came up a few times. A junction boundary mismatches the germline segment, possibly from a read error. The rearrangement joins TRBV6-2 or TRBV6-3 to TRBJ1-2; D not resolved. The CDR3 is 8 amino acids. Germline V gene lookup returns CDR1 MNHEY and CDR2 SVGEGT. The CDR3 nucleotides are TGTGCCAGCAGTTCGGTCTCTTTC. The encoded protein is CASSSVSF.

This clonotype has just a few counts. CDR3: CASSLAGTGRSPLHF. The CDR3 DNA is TGCGCCAGCAGCCTTGCCGGGACAGGACGATCACCCCTCCACTTT. The chain employs TRBV5-1 and TRBJ1-6, with 8 bases lining up with TRBD1. The CDR3 spans 15 residues. CDR1 and CDR2 (germline): SGHRS, YFSETQ. Unmatched junction bases numbered 10, after V lost 4 bases and J lost 10 bases. Variable domain in full (rest from reference TRBV5-1 and TRBJ1-6): KAGVTQTPRYLIKTRGQQVTLSCSPISGHRSVSWYQQTPGQGLQFLFEYFSETQRNKGNFPGRFSGRQFSNSRSEMNVSTLELGDSALYLCASSLAGTGRSPLHFGNGTRLTVT.

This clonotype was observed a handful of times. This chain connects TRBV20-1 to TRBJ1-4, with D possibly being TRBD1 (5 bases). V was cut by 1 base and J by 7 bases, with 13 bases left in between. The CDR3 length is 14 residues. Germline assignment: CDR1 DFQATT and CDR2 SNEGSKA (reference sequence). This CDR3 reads CSARGGPGSEKLFF. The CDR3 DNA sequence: TGCAGTGCTAGAGGGGGACCCGGGAGTGAAAAACTGTTTTTT.

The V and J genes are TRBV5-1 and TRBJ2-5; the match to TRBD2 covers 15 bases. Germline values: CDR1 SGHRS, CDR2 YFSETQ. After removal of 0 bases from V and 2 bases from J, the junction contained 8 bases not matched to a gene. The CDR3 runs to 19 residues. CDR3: CASSLGSGLAGGRQETQYF. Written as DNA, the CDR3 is TGCGCCAGCAGCTTGGGCTCTGGACTAGCGGGGGGGCGGCAAGAGACCCAGTACTTC.

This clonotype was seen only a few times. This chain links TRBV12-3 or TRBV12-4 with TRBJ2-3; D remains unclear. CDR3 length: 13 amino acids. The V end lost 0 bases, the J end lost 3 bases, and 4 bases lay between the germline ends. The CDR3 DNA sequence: TGTGCCAGCAGTTTAGCGGCGACAGATACGCAGTATTTT. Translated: CASSLAATDTQYF.

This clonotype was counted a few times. The CDR3 sequence is CASRSRGTGTHQPQHF. The DNA of the CDR3 is TGTGCCAGCAGATCCCGGGGGACAGGGACCCATCAGCCCCAGCATTTT. This chain connects TRBV6-2 or TRBV6-3 to TRBJ1-5; 9 bases fit TRBD1. The CDR3 runs to 16 residues. Trimming cost V 6 bases and J 5 bases; bases outside gene matches: 11. Germline V gives CDR1 MNHEY, CDR2 SVGEGT.

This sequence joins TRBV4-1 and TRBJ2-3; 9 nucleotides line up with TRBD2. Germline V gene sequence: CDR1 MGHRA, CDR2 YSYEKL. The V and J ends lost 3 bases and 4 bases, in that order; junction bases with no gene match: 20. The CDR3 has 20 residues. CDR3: CASSQDYLRGGREVPDTQYF. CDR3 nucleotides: TGCGCCAGCAGCCAGGACTACTTGCGGGGGGGCCGAGAGGTGCCAGATACGCAGTATTTT.

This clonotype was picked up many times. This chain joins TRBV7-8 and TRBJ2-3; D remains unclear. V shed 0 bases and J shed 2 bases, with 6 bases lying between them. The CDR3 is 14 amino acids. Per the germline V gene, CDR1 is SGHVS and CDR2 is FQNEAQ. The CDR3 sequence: CASSLADYTDTQYF. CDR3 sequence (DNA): TGTGCCAGCAGCTTAGCTGATTACACAGATACGCAGTATTTT.

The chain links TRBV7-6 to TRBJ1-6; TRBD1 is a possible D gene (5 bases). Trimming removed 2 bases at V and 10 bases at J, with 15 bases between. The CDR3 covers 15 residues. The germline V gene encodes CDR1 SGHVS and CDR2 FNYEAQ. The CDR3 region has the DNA TGTGCCAGCAGCTTATATTCGGGGGATGGGTCACCCCTCCACTTT. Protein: CASSLYSGDGSPLHF.

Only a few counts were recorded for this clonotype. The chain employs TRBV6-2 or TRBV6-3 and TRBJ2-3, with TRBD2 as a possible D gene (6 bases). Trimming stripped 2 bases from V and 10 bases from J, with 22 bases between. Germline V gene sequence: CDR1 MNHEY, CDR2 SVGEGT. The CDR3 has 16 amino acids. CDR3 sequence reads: CASSYMGLRMRGAQYF. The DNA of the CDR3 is TGTGCCAGCAGTTACATGGGACTCCGAATGCGCGGGGCGCAGTATTTT.